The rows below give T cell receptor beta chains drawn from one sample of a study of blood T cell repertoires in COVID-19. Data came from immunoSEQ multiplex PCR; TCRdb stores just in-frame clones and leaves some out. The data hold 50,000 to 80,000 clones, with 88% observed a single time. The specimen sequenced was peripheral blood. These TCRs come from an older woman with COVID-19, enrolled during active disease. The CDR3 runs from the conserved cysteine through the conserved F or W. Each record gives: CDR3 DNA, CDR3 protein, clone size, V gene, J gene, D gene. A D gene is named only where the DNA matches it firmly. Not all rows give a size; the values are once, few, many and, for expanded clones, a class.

cdr3_nt: TGTGCCACCCCAGGCCGCTACGAGCAGTACTTC
cdr3_aa: CATPGRYEQYF
clone_size: NA
v_call: TRBV19
j_call: TRBJ2-7
d_call: NA

cdr3_nt: TGTGCCAGCAGCCAAGATCAGAAGACCCAGTACTTC
cdr3_aa: CASSQDQKTQYF
clone_size: once
v_call: TRBV3-1/TRBV3-2
j_call: TRBJ2-5
d_call: NA

cdr3_nt: TGCGCCAGCAGCTTGCAGGCAGGGTCATTGAATGAGCAGTTCTTC
cdr3_aa: CASSLQAGSLNEQFF
clone_size: NA
v_call: TRBV5-1
j_call: TRBJ2-1
d_call: NA

cdr3_nt: TGTGCCGCCACGTCCTATGGCTACACCTTC
cdr3_aa: CAATSYGYTF
clone_size: NA
v_call: TRBV15
j_call: TRBJ1-2
d_call: NA

cdr3_nt: TGTGCCATCAGTGCCCAGGGAGGGTACTACGAGCAGTACTTC
cdr3_aa: CAISAQGGYYEQYF
clone_size: NA
v_call: TRBV10-3
j_call: TRBJ2-7
d_call: TRBD2

cdr3_nt: TGTGCCTGGAGTGTACTATCACCTGAGCAGTTCTTC
cdr3_aa: CAWSVLSPEQFF
clone_size: NA
v_call: TRBV30
j_call: TRBJ2-1
d_call: NA

cdr3_nt: TGTGCCAGCAGCCGGACAGGGGGCGGTTCACCCCTCCACTTT
cdr3_aa: CASSRTGGGSPLHF
clone_size: NA
v_call: TRBV7-9
j_call: TRBJ1-6
d_call: TRBD1

cdr3_nt: TGTGCCAGCAGTTCCGGGACATTTTACTACGAGCAGTACTTC
cdr3_aa: CASSSGTFYYEQYF
clone_size: once
v_call: TRBV6-2/TRBV6-3
j_call: TRBJ2-7
d_call: NA

cdr3_nt: TGTGCCAGCAGCCCCCCAGATTATAGCGGGGGTTCTAGCACAGATACGCAGTATTTT
cdr3_aa: CASSPPDYSGGSSTDTQYF
clone_size: NA
v_call: TRBV9
j_call: TRBJ2-3
d_call: TRBD2

cdr3_nt: TGTGCCAGTACCCGGGGGGTGAGAGACACTGAAGCTTTCTTT
cdr3_aa: CASTRGVRDTEAFF
clone_size: NA
v_call: TRBV19
j_call: TRBJ1-1
d_call: NA

cdr3_nt: TGTGCCAGCAGCGCCGGGACAGGGGCAAGAGAGACCCAGTACTTC
cdr3_aa: CASSAGTGARETQYF
clone_size: NA
v_call: TRBV9
j_call: TRBJ2-5
d_call: TRBD1